A single sample is the source of the 10 T cell receptor beta chains below, sequenced in a study of T cell responses to AZD1222 COVID-19 vaccine. Assay used: immunoSEQ multiplex PCR; TCRdb lists only in-frame clones, some missing. The table has roughly 200,000 clones, roughly 91% seen once. The sample in question was peripheral blood, obtained on day 0 of MenACWY control vaccination. These receptors were obtained from an adult in good health.

The J gene is TRBJ1-5, the V gene TRBV7-3; D call uncertain. Germline CDR1 is SGHTA and CDR2 is FQGTGA. The CDR3 is 13 residues long. Trimming cost V 3 bases and J 3 bases, with 6 bases left between them. CDR3 sequence: CASSLGNNQPQHF. CDR3 in DNA: TGTGCCAGCAGCTTGGGGAACAATCAGCCCCAGCATTTT.

The count of this clone is one. The V gene is TRBV5-1, the J gene TRBJ2-1, with D unresolved. From germline, CDR1 is SGHRS and CDR2 YFSETQ. Trimming took 5 bases from V and 9 from J, leaving 18 bases between them. The CDR3 consists of 14 residues. The CDR3 reads CASRDGMNVREQFF. The CDR3 nucleotides are TGCGCCAGCAGGGACGGTATGAACGTTCGTGAGCAGTTCTTC.

The V gene is TRBV2, the J gene TRBJ1-6; tentative D call: TRBD1 (5 bases). V shed 7 bases and J shed 2 bases, with 12 bases lying between them. CDR3 length equals 15 residues. Germline CDR1 reads SNHLY; CDR2 reads FYNNEI. Here the CDR3 reads CASMSQGAYNSPLHF. CDR3 coding DNA: TGTGCCAGCATGTCTCAGGGAGCCTATAATTCACCCCTCCACTTT. The whole variable domain, filled in from reference TRBV2 and TRBJ1-6, reads EPEVTQTPSHQVTQMGQEVILRCVPISNHLYFYWYRQILGQKVEFLVSFYNNEISEKSEIFDDQFSVERPDGSNFTLKIRSTKLEDSAMYFCASMSQGAYNSPLHFGNGTRLTVT.

The chain couples TRBV19 to TRBJ1-5; the match to TRBD1 covers 10 bases. From germline, CDR1 is LNHDA and CDR2 SQIVND (reference sequence). This CDR3 comprises 15 residues. With V trimmed by 8 bases and J by 4 bases, 8 bases remained unmatched. The CDR3 loop is CASRDRGHWNQPQHF. In DNA, the CDR3 is TGTGCCAGTCGAGACAGGGGGCATTGGAATCAGCCCCAGCATTTT.

This chain uses TRBV27 with TRBJ1-2; TRBD1 might be the D (5 bases). Looked up from germline, CDR1 is MNHEY and CDR2 is SMNVEV (reference sequence). There are 14 residues in the CDR3. Trimming removed 5 bases from V and 8 bases from J, with 18 bases in between. Here the CDR3 DNA reads TGTGCCAGCAGTCCCGGGGCAGGCCTCGGGGGCTACACCTTC. Translated: CASSPGAGLGGYTF.

The V and J genes are TRBV9 and TRBJ2-1, with 8 positions matching TRBD2. The germline CDR1 and CDR2 sequences are SGDLS and YYNGEE. The J segment lost 4 bases and the V segment lost 6 bases, leaving 9 bases of the junction unmatched. There are 15 residues in the CDR3. The DNA of the CDR3 is TGTGCCAGCACTCTTGGAGCGGGGGATTACAATGAGCAGTTCTTC. This translates into CASTLGAGDYNEQFF. Based on the CDR3 plus reference TRBV9 and TRBJ2-1, the full variable domain is DSGVTQTPKHLITATGQRVTLRCSPRSGDLSVYWYQQSLDQGLQFLIQYYNGEERAKGNILERFSAQQFPDLHSELNLSSLELGDSALYFCASTLGAGDYNEQFFGPGTRLTVL.

This chain uses TRBV2 with TRBJ1-5; D gene unclear. CDR1 is SNHLY and CDR2 is FYNNEI in the germline V gene. V gave up 6 bases and J gave up 5 bases, with 5 bases separating them. This CDR3 comprises 11 residues. The CDR3: CASRRDQPQHF. The CDR3 DNA sequence: TGTGCCAGCAGGAGGGATCAGCCCCAGCATTTT. The full variable domain, completed using reference TRBV2 and TRBJ1-5, is EPEVTQTPSHQVTQMGQEVILRCVPISNHLYFYWYRQILGQKVEFLVSFYNNEISEKSEIFDDQFSVERPDGSNFTLKIRSTKLEDSAMYFCASRRDQPQHFGDGTRLSIL.

The chain recombines TRBV19 with TRBJ1-4, with D tentatively TRBD1 (5 bases). V dropped 5 bases and J dropped 4 bases, with 11 bases sitting between them. Looked up from germline, CDR1 is LNHDA and CDR2 is SQIVND (reference sequence). This CDR3 region has 14 residues. CDR3 nucleotides: TGTGCCAGTAGTCTACAGGTGAGTAATGAAAAACTGTTTTTT. Protein: CASSLQVSNEKLFF.

The rearrangement links TRBV10-3 to TRBJ1-3, with no clear D. The V end was cut by 0 bases, the J end by 2 bases, with 11 bases between. CDR3 length: 16 amino acids. Germline CDR1 is ENHRY and CDR2 is SYGVKD. The DNA for the CDR3 is TGTGCCATCAGTGAGTCGCCTGCAGGACCTGGAAACACCATATATTTT. Its protein product is CAISESPAGPGNTIYF.

This chain links TRBV6-5 with TRBJ1-2; D is undetermined. V lost 7 bases and J 7 bases, leaving 19 bases between the germline ends. The CDR3 consists of 14 residues. Germline V gene data show CDR1 as MNHEY and CDR2 as SVGAGI. CDR3 sequence: CASTDGSPRRGYTF. The CDR3 region has the DNA TGTGCCAGCACCGATGGCAGCCCTAGGCGTGGCTACACCTTC.